What follows describes a single TCR beta chain. The CDR3 consists of 16 residues. The V end was cut by 4 bases, the J end by 0 bases, with 14 bases between. Germline CDR1 and CDR2: SGHRS and YFSETQ. The data are from a study of T-cell reconstitution after alpha-beta-depleted transplantation in children. Unique molecular identifiers were incorporated into the prepared TCRbeta library. TCRdb re-derived calls from the PCR reads in MiXCR, one entry per CDR3 protein. The table has roughly 200,000 distinct CDR3 sequences, approximately 6.6% seen once; the top ten hold around 3%. Sequenced here: PBMCs from the stem cell graft donor, sampled from the stem cell graft. The chain couples TRBV5-1 to TRBJ1-3; weak D call: TRBD1 (6 bases). The clonotype comes from a human donor who donated a stem cell graft to a child with Wiskott-Aldrich syndrome. CDR3 loop: CASSRGTPSSGNTIYF. The CDR3 DNA reads TGCGCCAGCAGCAGGGGGACTCCCAGCTCTGGAAACACCATATATTTT. The whole variable domain, filled in from reference TRBV5-1 and TRBJ1-3, reads KAGVTQTPRYLIKTRGQQVTLSCSPISGHRSVSWYQQTPGQGLQFLFEYFSETQRNKGNFPGRFSGRQFSNSRSEMNVSTLELGDSALYLCASSRGTPSSGNTIYFGEGSWLTVV.